The following is a T cell receptor (beta chain) sequence with its context. Its antigen is undetermined. Deletions cut 1 base from V and 0 bases from J, with 9 bases between. Germline-derived CDR1 and CDR2 are LGHNA and YNFKEQ. The CDR3 runs to 16 residues. The donors were members of the roughly 130-subject validation cohort (separate from the roughly 660-subject first cohort). The data were obtained in a study of cytomegalovirus exposure and HLA in healthy donors. On the study more broadly: The same platform was used for the roughly 120 validation repertoires as for the approximately 720 first-cohort repertoires, as reported in a later analysis. Study-wide results and caveats: The investigators catalogued some 160 TCR beta chains as cytomegalovirus-associated. Rarity characterized most TCR sequences, yet some public TCRs appeared in many donors.

Data came from immunoSEQ multiplex PCR; TCRdb stores just in-frame clones and leaves some out. The sample lists around 62,000 clones, around 88% seen once, with approximately 1.5% in the top ten. Sequencing was done on a sample of PBMCs. The sequence came from a woman aged 18 to 35 in good health and CMV-seronegative. The chain combines TRBV4-2 with TRBJ1-4; no definite D call. CDR3 bases: TGTGCCAGCAGCCAAGTCTTGGCTGCAACTAATGAAAAACTGTTTTTT. Its translation: CASSQVLAATNEKLFF.